Each of the 9 T cell receptor beta chains below was sequenced from the same sample in a study of blood T cell repertoires in COVID-19. Profiled with immunoSEQ multiplex PCR; TCRdb holds only in-frame clones, not every one. Of nearly 200,000 clones in the sample, approximately 85% were seen once. The sample consisted of peripheral blood. These receptors were obtained from a woman in her seventies with active or convalescent COVID-19.

The chain has TRBV24-1 and TRBJ2-3; D unresolved. Germline-derived CDR1 and CDR2 are KGHDR and SFDVKD. With 6 bases removed from V and 6 bases from J, the gap between germline ends came to 15 bases. The CDR3 contains 14 residues. This CDR3 reads CATSTTTTYDTQYF. The DNA for the CDR3 is TGTGCCACCAGTACCACTACAACTTACGATACGCAGTATTTT.

This clone has a single count. The rearrangement uses TRBV3-1 (or the pseudogene TRBV3-2) and TRBJ1-1; D gene ambiguous. Germline loops: CDR1 LGHDT, CDR2 YNNKEL (reference sequence). Between the trimmed V and J ends, which lost 3 bases and 1 base, there was a span of 9 bases. The CDR3 totals 14 residues. This CDR3 is CASSHPPENTEAFF. For the CDR3, the DNA is TGTGCCAGCAGCCACCCTCCAGAGAACACTGAAGCTTTCTTT.

This clone was seen more than once but under ten times. This rearrangement joins TRBV5-1 to TRBJ1-1; D is ambiguous. The CDR3 consists of 16 residues. Germline-derived CDR1 and CDR2 are SGHRS and YFSETQ. Trimming took 3 bases from V and 0 from J, leaving 15 bases between them. The CDR3 nucleotides read TGCGCCAGCAGCTACTCCGGAGGACGGATGAACACTGAAGCTTTCTTT. Its translation is CASSYSGGRMNTEAFF.

This CDR3 reads CASSPQRGYGYTF. The CDR3 DNA follows: TGTGCCAGCAGCCCTCAAAGGGGCTATGGCTACACCTTC. The chain recombines TRBV12-3 or TRBV12-4 with TRBJ1-2; TRBD1 might be the D (5 bases). The CDR3 has 13 amino acids. Trimming left V 6 bases short and J 4 bases short, with 12 bases between.

The V and J genes are TRBV13 and TRBJ2-1; D remains ambiguous. This CDR3 comprises 12 residues. Between the trimmed V and J ends, which lost 3 bases and 3 bases, there was a span of 3 bases. Germline CDR1 and CDR2: PRHDT and FYEKMQ (reference sequence). Written as DNA, the CDR3 is TGTGCCAGCAGCTTCAACTACAATGAGCAGTTCTTC. This encodes CASSFNYNEQFF.

The chain is built from TRBV19 and TRBJ1-1; tentatively, D is TRBD1 (5 bases). Deletions cut 2 bases from V and 6 bases from J, with 13 bases between. There are 14 residues in the CDR3. Germline V gene data show CDR1 as LNHDA and CDR2 as SQIVND (reference sequence). CDR3 sequence (DNA): TGTGCCAGTAGTATATCAGGGATACTCGCTGAAGCTTTCTTT. Its protein is CASSISGILAEAFF.

The CDR3 reads CASSLQGAGNQPQHF. CDR3 nucleotides: TGTGCCAGCAGCTTACAGGGGGCTGGCAATCAGCCCCAGCATTTT. This chain joins TRBV5-6 and TRBJ1-5; 9 bases are shared with TRBD1. The length of the CDR3 is 15 residues. The V segment lost 2 bases and the J segment 2 bases; nucleotides outside the gene matches: 2. Germline loops: CDR1 SGHDT, CDR2 YYEEEE.

The chain couples TRBV18 to TRBJ2-6; possible D gene TRBD1, 6 bases. The length of the CDR3 is 18 residues. Trimming stripped 3 bases from V and 0 bases from J, with 15 bases between. The V gene's germline CDR1 is KGHSH and CDR2 LQKENI. The CDR3 bases are TGTGCCAGCTCACCCCGGGACAATGACTACTCTGGGGCCAACGTCCTGACTTTC. Translation gives CASSPRDNDYSGANVLTF.

J is TRBJ2-1 and V is TRBV10-3, with a tentative D call TRBD2 (6 bases). This CDR3 contains 11 residues. Looked up from germline, CDR1 is ENHRY and CDR2 is SYGVKD. Trimming cost V 10 bases and J 6 bases, with 10 bases left between them. CDR3 protein: CASGVGNEQFF. As DNA, the CDR3 is TGTGCCAGCGGGGTGGGCAATGAGCAGTTCTTC.